These T cell receptor beta chains were read from a single sample in a study of response to subunit inactivated influenza vaccine. TCRdb recomputed calls from the RT-PCR reads with MiXCR, one row per CDR3 protein. The top ten clones hold more than 10% of a sample with over 400,000 distinct CDR3 sequences, approximately 9.9% of them seen once. This material consisted of PBMCs from blood, taken 45 days after vaccination. Every receptor here comes from a man in his fifties who received an inactivated influenza vaccine. Both conserved end residues are part of each CDR3. A D gene is named only where the DNA matches it firmly. Size is stated for part of the rows, as once, few or many counts, or as a class when the clone is expanded.

D gene: .; J gene: TRBJ1-5; V gene: TRBV28; clone size: many; CDR3 DNA: TGTGCCAGCAGTTTATCGGGGATCTACAATCAGCCCCAGCATTTT; CDR3 protein: CASSLSGIYNQPQHF
D gene: .; J gene: TRBJ2-1; V gene: TRBV7-2; clone size: many; CDR3 DNA: TGTGCCAGCAGGAGTAGGACGGCGAGCTCCTACAATGAGCAGTTCTTC; CDR3 protein: CASRSRTASSYNEQFF
D gene: TRBD1; J gene: TRBJ1-6; V gene: TRBV4-3; clone size: few; CDR3 DNA: TGCGCCAGCAGCCATGGACAGGGTTATAATTCACCCCTCCACTTT; CDR3 protein: CASSHGQGYNSPLHF
D gene: TRBD2; J gene: TRBJ2-1; V gene: TRBV20-1; clone size: few; CDR3 DNA: TGCAGTGCTACAGCCTTATTCGTAGCGGGAGTCCACAATGAGCAGTTCTTC; CDR3 protein: CSATALFVAGVHNEQFF
D gene: TRBD1; J gene: TRBJ1-2; V gene: TRBV5-1; clone size: .; CDR3 DNA: TGCGCCAGCACTTCGGGACAGGGGACCTATGGCTACACCTTC; CDR3 protein: CASTSGQGTYGYTF
D gene: TRBD1; J gene: TRBJ2-5; V gene: TRBV6-1; clone size: .; CDR3 DNA: TGTGCCAGCAGGCCGGACAGGGAAATTCGGGAGACCCAGTACTTC; CDR3 protein: CASRPDREIRETQYF
D gene: TRBD2; J gene: TRBJ2-1; V gene: TRBV9; clone size: .; CDR3 DNA: TGTGCCAGCAGCGCGGGACTAGAGCTGGGTGAGCAGTTCTTC; CDR3 protein: CASSAGLELGEQFF
D gene: .; J gene: TRBJ2-7; V gene: TRBV15; clone size: few; CDR3 DNA: TGTGCCACCAGCAGAGGAGCTACAGGGTTCTACGAGCAGTACTTC; CDR3 protein: CATSRGATGFYEQYF
D gene: .; J gene: TRBJ1-1; V gene: TRBV12-3/TRBV12-4; clone size: few; CDR3 DNA: TGTGCCAGCAGTTCCCGGACAGACTTGATGAACACTGAAGCTTTCTTT; CDR3 protein: CASSSRTDLMNTEAFF
D gene: .; J gene: TRBJ2-7; V gene: TRBV12-3/TRBV12-4; clone size: .; CDR3 DNA: TGTGCCAGCAGTTTAAAGGGGGGTCAAGTCTACGAGCAGTACTTC; CDR3 protein: CASSLKGGQVYEQYF
D gene: .; J gene: TRBJ2-1; V gene: TRBV14; clone size: .; CDR3 DNA: TGTGCCAGCAGCCAAGCCAACAATGAGCAGTTCTTC; CDR3 protein: CASSQANNEQFF
D gene: TRBD2; J gene: TRBJ2-1; V gene: TRBV19; clone size: .; CDR3 DNA: TGTGCCAGTAGGCGGGGGACCTTACAAATGAATGAGCAGTTCTTC; CDR3 protein: CASRRGTLQMNEQFF
D gene: .; J gene: TRBJ1-5; V gene: TRBV4-2; clone size: .; CDR3 DNA: TGTGCCAGCAGCCAATGGAACCTTAATCAGCCCCAGCATTTT; CDR3 protein: CASSQWNLNQPQHF
D gene: TRBD2; J gene: TRBJ2-7; V gene: TRBV6-1; clone size: few; CDR3 DNA: TGTGCCGCGACCCTGACTAGCGGGAGCTACGAGCAGTACTTC; CDR3 protein: CAATLTSGSYEQYF
D gene: .; J gene: TRBJ1-3; V gene: TRBV5-6; clone size: .; CDR3 DNA: TGTGCCAGCAGCCGCAGGGGAAGAAACTTGGCTGGAAACACCATATATTTT; CDR3 protein: CASSRRGRNLAGNTIYF
D gene: TRBD1; J gene: TRBJ1-5; V gene: TRBV12-3/TRBV12-4; clone size: few; CDR3 DNA: TGTGCCAGCAGTTTACTCCCCAGGGGGGGGCAGCCCCAGCATTTT; CDR3 protein: CASSLLPRGGQPQHF
D gene: .; J gene: TRBJ2-7; V gene: TRBV28; clone size: many; CDR3 DNA: TGTGCCAGCACTAGTTTCCACGAGCAGTACTTC; CDR3 protein: CASTSFHEQYF
D gene: .; J gene: TRBJ2-7; V gene: TRBV20-1; clone size: .; CDR3 DNA: TGCAGTGCCCCCAACAGGGTGGGCTACGAGCAGTACTTC; CDR3 protein: CSAPNRVGYEQYF
D gene: .; J gene: TRBJ1-5; V gene: TRBV30; clone size: few; CDR3 DNA: TGTGCCTGGAGTGAAGGGTTTAGCAATCAGCCCCAGCATTTT; CDR3 protein: CAWSEGFSNQPQHF
D gene: TRBD2; J gene: TRBJ2-1; V gene: TRBV15; clone size: few; CDR3 DNA: TGTGCCACCAGCAGGGGACGACTAGCGGGAGAGAATGAGCAGTTCTTC; CDR3 protein: CATSRGRLAGENEQFF